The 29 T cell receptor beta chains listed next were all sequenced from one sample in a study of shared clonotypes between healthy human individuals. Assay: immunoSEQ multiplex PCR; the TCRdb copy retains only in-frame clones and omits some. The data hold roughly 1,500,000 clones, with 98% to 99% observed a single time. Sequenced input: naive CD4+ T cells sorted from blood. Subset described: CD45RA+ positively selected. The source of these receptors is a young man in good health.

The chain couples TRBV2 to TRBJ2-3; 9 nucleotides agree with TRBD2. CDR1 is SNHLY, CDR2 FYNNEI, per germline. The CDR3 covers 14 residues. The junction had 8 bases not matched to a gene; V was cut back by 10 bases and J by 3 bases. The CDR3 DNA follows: TGTGCCATTACCGGGACTAGCCGAACAGATACGCAGTATTTT. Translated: CAITGTSRTDTQYF.

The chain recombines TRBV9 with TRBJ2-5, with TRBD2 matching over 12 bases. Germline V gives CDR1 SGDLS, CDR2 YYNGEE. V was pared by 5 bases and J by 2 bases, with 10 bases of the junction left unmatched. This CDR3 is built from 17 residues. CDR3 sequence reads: CASSFPEGLAGQETQYF. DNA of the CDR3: TGTGCCAGCAGTTTCCCGGAAGGACTAGCGGGACAAGAGACCCAGTACTTC.

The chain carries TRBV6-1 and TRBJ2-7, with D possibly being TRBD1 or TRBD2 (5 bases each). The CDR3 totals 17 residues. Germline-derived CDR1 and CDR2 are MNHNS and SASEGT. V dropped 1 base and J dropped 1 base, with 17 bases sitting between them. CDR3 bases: TGTGCCAGCAGTGAAGACCCATTCGGGGACGGGTCCTACGAGCAGTACTTC. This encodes CASSEDPFGDGSYEQYF.

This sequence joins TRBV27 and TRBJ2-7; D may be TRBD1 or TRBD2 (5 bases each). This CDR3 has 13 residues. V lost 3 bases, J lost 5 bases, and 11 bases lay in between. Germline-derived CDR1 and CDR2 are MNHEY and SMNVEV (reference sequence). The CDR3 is CASSLSGTDEQYF. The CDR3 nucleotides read TGTGCCAGCAGTTTGTCCGGGACGGACGAGCAGTACTTC.

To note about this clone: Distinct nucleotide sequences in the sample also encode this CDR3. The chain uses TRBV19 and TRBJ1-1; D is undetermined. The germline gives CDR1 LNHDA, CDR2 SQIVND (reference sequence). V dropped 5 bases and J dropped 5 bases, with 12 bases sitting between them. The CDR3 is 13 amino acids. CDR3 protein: CASSPPGRTEAFF. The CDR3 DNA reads TGTGCCAGTAGTCCGCCGGGGAGGACTGAAGCTTTCTTT.

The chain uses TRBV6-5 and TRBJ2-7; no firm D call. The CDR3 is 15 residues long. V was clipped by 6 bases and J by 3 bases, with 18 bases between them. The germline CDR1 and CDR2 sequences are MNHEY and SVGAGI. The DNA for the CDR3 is TGTGCCAGCAGAAGTGGGTTGACGGGCCACTACGAGCAGTACTTC. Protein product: CASRSGLTGHYEQYF.

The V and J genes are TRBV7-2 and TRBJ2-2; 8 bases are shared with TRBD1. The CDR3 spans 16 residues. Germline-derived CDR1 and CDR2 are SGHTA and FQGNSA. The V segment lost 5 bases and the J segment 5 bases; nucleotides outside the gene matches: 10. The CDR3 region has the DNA TGTGCCAGCAGCCCCCGGACAGGGTGGAAGACCGGGGAGCTGTTTTTT. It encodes CASSPRTGWKTGELFF.

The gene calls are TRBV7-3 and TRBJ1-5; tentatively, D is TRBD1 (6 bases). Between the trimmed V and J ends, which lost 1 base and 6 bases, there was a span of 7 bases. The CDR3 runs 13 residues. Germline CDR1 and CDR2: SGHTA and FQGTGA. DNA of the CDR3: TGTGCCAGCAGCTTAATAGGGGGTCAGCCCCAGCATTTT. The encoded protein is CASSLIGGQPQHF.

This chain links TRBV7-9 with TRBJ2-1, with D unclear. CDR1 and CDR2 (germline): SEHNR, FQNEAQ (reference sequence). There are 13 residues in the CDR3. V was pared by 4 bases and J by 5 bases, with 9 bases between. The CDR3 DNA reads TGTGCCAGCAGCTCAGACCCGCACAATGAGCAGTTCTTC. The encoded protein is CASSSDPHNEQFF.

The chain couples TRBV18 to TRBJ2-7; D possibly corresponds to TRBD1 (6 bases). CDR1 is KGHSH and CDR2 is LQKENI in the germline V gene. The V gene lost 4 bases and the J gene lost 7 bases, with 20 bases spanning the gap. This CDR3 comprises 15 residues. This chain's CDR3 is CASSRPQGWGAEQYF. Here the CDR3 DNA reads TGTGCCAGCTCACGCCCACAGGGATGGGGAGCGGAGCAGTACTTC. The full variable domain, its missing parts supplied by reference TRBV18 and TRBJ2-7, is NAGVMQNPRHLVRRRGQEARLRCSPMKGHSHVYWYRQLPEEGLKFMVYLQKENIIDESGMPKERFSAEFPKEGPSILRIQQVVRGDSAAYFCASSRPQGWGAEQYFGPGTRLTVT.

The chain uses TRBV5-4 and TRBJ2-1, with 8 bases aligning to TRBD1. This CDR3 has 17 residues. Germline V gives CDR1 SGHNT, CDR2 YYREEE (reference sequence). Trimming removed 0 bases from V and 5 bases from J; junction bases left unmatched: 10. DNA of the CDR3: TGTGCCAGCAGCTTGGGGGCAGGGGGCTATATGAACAATGAGCAGTTCTTC. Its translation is CASSLGAGGYMNNEQFF.

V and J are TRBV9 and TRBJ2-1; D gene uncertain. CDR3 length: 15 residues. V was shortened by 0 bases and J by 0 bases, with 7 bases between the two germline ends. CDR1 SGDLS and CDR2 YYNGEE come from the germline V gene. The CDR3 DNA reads TGTGCCAGCAGCGTAGACAGAAGCTCCTACAATGAGCAGTTCTTC. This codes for CASSVDRSSYNEQFF.

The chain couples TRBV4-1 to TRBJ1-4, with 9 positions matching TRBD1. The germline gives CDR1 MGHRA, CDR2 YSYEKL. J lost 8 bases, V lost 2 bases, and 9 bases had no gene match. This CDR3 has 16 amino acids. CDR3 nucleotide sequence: TGCGCCAGCAGCCAACCCCGACAGGGGGGCAGGGAAAAACTGTTTTTT. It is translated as CASSQPRQGGREKLFF.

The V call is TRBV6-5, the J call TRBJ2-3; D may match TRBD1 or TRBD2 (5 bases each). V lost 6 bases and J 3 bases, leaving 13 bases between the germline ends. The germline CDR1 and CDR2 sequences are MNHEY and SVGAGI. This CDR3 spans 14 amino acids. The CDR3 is CASRGVLLTDTQYF. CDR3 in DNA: TGTGCCAGCAGGGGGGTCCTCCTTACAGATACGCAGTATTTT.

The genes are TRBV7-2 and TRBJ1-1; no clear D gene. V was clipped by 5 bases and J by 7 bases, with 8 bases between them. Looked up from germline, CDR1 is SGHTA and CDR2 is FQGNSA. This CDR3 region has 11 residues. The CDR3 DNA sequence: TGTGCCAGCAGCCCTAGTGTTGAAGCTTTCTTT. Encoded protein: CASSPSVEAFF.

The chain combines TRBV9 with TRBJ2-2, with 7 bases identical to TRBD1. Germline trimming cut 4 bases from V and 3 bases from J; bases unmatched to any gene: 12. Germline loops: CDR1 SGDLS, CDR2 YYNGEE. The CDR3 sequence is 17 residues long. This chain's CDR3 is CASSPSRGQGDTGELFF. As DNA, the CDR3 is TGTGCCAGCAGCCCTTCCCGTGGGCAGGGGGACACCGGGGAGCTGTTTTTT.

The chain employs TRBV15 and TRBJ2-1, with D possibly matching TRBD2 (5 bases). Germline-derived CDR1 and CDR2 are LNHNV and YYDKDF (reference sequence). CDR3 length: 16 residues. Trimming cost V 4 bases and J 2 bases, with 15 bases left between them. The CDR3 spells CATSILASLTYNEQFF. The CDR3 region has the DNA TGTGCCACCAGCATCCTGGCTAGCCTGACCTACAATGAGCAGTTCTTC.

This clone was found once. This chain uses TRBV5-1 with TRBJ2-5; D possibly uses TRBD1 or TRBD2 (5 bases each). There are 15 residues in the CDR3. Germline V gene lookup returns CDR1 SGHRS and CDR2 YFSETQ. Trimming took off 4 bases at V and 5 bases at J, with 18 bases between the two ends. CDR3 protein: CASSTGTPGWETQYF. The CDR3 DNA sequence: TGCGCCAGCAGCACCGGGACCCCGGGATGGGAGACCCAGTACTTC.

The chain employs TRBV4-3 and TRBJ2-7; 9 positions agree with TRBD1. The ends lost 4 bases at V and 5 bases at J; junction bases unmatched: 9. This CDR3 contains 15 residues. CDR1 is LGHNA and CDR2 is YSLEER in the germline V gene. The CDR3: CASSPRDRVWDEQYF. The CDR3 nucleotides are TGCGCCAGCAGCCCCCGGGACAGGGTCTGGGACGAGCAGTACTTC.

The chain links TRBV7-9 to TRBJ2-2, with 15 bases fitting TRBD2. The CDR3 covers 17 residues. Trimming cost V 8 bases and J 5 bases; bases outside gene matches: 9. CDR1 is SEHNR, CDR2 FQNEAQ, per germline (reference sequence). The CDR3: CASGGLAGGPETGELFF. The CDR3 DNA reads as TGTGCCAGCGGCGGACTAGCGGGAGGGCCAGAGACCGGGGAGCTGTTTTTT.

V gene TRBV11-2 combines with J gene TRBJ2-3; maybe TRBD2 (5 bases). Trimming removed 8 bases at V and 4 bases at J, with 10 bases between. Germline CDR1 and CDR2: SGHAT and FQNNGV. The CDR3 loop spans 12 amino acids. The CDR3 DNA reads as TGTGCCAGCTCCGGTAGCGCAGATACGCAGTATTTT. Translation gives CASSGSADTQYF.

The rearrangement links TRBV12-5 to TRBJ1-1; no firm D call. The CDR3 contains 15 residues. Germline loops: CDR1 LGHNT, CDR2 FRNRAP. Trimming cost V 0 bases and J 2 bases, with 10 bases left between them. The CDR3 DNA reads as TGTGCTAGTGGTTTGGTAACCGGGCTTAACACTGAAGCTTTCTTT. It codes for CASGLVTGLNTEAFF.

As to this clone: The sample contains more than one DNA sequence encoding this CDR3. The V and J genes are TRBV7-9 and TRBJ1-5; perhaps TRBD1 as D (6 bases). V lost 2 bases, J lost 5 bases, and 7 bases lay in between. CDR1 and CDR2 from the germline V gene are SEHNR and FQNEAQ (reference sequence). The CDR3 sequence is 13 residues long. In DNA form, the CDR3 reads TGTGCCAGCAGCTTAAGGGGGGATCAGCCCCAGCATTTT. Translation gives CASSLRGDQPQHF.

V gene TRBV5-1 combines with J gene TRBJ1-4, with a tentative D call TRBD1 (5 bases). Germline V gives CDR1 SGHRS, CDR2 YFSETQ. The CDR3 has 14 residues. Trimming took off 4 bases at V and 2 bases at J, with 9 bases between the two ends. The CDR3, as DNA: TGCGCCAGCAGCCAGGACACTACTAATGAAAAACTGTTTTTT. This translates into CASSQDTTNEKLFF.

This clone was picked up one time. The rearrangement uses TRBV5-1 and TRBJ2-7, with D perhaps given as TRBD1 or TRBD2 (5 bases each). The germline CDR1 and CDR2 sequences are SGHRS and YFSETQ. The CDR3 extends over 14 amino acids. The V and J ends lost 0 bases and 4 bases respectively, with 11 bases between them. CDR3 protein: CASSLGRGVYEQYF. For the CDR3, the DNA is TGCGCCAGCAGCTTGGGTAGAGGGGTGTACGAGCAGTACTTC.

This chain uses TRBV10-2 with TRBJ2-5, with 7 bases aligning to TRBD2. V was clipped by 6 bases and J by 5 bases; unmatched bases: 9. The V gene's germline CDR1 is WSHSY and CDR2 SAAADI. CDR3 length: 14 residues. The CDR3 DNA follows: TGCGCCAGCAGGGGGACTACCCTGAGGGAGACCCAGTACTTC. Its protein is CASRGTTLRETQYF.

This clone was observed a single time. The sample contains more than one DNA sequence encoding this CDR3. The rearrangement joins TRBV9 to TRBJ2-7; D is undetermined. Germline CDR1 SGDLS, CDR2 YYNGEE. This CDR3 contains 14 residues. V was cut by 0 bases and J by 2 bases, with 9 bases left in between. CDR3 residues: CASSVGSTTYEQYF. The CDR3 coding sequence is TGTGCCAGCAGCGTAGGCAGTACCACCTACGAGCAGTACTTC.

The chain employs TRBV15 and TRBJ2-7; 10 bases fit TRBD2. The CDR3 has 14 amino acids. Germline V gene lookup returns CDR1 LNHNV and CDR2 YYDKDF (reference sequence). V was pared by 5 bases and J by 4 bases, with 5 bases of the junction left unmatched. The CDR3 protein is CATSAGLASYEQYF. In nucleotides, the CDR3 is TGTGCCACCAGCGCGGGACTAGCGAGTTACGAGCAGTACTTC.

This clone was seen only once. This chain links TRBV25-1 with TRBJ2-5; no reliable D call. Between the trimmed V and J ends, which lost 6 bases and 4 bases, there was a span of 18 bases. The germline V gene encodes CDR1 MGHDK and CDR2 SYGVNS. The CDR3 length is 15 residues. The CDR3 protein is CASSFTLFEVETQYF. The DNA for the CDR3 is TGTGCCAGCAGCTTCACTCTCTTCGAGGTAGAGACCCAGTACTTC.